This T cell receptor beta chain is from a study of blood T cell repertoires in COVID-19. In the original workflow: Amplification of reference gene primers was used by the study to estimate nucleated cell counts. Generated by immunoSEQ multiplex PCR, the TCRdb table keeps only in-frame clones and is missing some. V, J and clone size derive from that table, while D and trimming were established from the DNA sequence. The sample shows 65,000 to 85,000 clones, around 83% of them seen only once. Germline CDR1 MNHEY, CDR2 SVGEGT. V shed 5 bases and J 5 bases; nucleotides not matched to a gene: 10. The CDR3 covers 16 residues.

The source of this sequence is a man in his fifties with active COVID-19. The V and J genes are TRBV6-2 or TRBV6-3 and TRBJ2-5; TRBD2 aligns across 11 bases. What was sequenced was peripheral blood. The CDR3 here is CASSATSGSREETQYF. Written as DNA, the CDR3 is TGTGCCAGCAGTGCCACTAGCGGGAGCCGTGAGGAGACCCAGTACTTC.